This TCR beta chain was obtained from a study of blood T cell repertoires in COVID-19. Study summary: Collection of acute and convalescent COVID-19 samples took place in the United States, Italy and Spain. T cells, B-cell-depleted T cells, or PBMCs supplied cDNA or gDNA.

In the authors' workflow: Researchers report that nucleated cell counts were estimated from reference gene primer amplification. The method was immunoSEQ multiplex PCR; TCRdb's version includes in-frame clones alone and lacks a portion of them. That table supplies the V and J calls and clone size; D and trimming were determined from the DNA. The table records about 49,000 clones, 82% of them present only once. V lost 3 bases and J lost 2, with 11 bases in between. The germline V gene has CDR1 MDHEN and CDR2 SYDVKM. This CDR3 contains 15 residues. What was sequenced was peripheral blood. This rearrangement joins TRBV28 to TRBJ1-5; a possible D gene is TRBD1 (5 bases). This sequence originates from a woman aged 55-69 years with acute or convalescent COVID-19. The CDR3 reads CASSFQGRGNQPQHF. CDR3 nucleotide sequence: TGTGCCAGCAGTTTCCAGGGCAGGGGCAATCAGCCCCAGCATTTT.